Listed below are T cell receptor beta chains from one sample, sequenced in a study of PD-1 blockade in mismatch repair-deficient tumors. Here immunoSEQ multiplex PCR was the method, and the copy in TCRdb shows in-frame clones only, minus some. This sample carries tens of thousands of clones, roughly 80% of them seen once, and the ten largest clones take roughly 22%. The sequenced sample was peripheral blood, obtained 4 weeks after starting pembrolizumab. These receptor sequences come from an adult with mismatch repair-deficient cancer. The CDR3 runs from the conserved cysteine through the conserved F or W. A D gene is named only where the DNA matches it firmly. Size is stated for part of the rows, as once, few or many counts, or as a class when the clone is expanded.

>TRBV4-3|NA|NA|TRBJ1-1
CASSQVLGEAEAFF
TGCGCCAGCAGCCAAGTGCTGGGAGAAGCTGAAGCTTTCTTT
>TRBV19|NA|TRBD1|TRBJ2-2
CASSPAGTENTGELFF
TGTGCCAGCTCGCCCGCCGGGACAGAGAACACCGGGGAGCTGTTTTTT
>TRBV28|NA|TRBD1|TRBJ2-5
CASGQGKVETQYF
TGTGCCAGTGGACAGGGGAAGGTGGAGACCCAGTACTTC
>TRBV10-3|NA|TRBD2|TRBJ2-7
CAISAVAGAYEQYF
TGTGCCATCAGTGCAGTAGCGGGGGCCTACGAGCAGTACTTC
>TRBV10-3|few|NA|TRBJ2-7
CAIRGGPSNEQYF
TGTGCCATCAGGGGCGGTCCAAGCAACGAGCAGTACTTC
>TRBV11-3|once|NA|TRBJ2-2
CASSITGSTGELFF
TGTGCCAGCAGCATCACGGGGTCGACCGGGGAGCTGTTTTTT
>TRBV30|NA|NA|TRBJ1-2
CAWSVGNGYTF
TGTGCCTGGAGTGTAGGGAATGGCTACACCTTC
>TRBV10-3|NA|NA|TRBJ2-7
CAISDQTYEQYF
TGTGCCATCAGTGACCAGACCTACGAGCAGTACTTC
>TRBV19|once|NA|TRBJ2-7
CASSIALGASYEQYF
TGTGCCAGTAGTATAGCTCTAGGAGCCTCCTACGAGCAGTACTTC
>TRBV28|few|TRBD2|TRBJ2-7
CASSTTSGSYEQYF
TGTGCCAGCAGTACGACTAGCGGGAGCTACGAGCAGTACTTC
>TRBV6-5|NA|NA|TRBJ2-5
CASSYGVAWETQYF
TGTGCCAGCAGTTACGGGGTGGCGTGGGAGACCCAGTACTTC
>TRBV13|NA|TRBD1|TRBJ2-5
CASSFLTGKETQYF
TGTGCCAGCAGCTTCTTGACAGGGAAAGAGACCCAGTACTTC
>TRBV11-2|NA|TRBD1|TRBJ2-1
CASSRETGGIYNEQFF
TGTGCCAGCAGCCGGGAGACAGGGGGCATCTACAATGAGCAGTTCTTC
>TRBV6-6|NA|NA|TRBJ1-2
CASSYALGSGYTF
TGTGCCAGCAGTTACGCTCTAGGGAGTGGCTACACCTTC
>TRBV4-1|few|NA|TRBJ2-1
CASSLEDYNEQFF
TGCGCCAGCAGCTTGGAGGACTACAATGAGCAGTTCTTC
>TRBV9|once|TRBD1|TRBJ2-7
CASSVRGLGWTYEQYF
TGTGCCAGCAGCGTAAGGGGGCTAGGGTGGACCTACGAGCAGTACTTC
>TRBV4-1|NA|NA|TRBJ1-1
CASSPTGGWDIEGAFF
TGCGCCAGCAGCCCCACCGGGGGTTGGGACATAGAGGGAGCTTTCTTT
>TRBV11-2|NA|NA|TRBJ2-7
CASSYPGSGSTYEQYF
TGTGCCAGCAGCTACCCCGGCTCCGGGTCGACCTACGAGCAGTACTTC
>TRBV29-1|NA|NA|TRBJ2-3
CSVPGTLTDTQYF
TGCAGCGTTCCCGGGACACTCACAGATACGCAGTATTTT
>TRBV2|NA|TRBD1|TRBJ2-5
CASRLGTGEETQYF
TGTGCCAGCAGGTTAGGGACAGGGGAAGAGACCCAGTACTTC
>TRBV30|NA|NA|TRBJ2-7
CACLRKSRSYEQYF
TGTGCCTGCCTAAGGAAGTCCCGCTCCTACGAGCAGTACTTC
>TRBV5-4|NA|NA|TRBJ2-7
CASSLAWDSPGEQYF
TGTGCCAGCAGCTTGGCGTGGGACTCCCCGGGCGAGCAGTACTTC
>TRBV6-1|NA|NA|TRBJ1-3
CASSEAGTSGDTIYF
TGTGCCAGCAGTGAAGCGGGGACGTCTGGGGACACCATATATTTT
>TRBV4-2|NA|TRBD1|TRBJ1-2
CASSQATGLGYGYTF
TGTGCCAGCAGCCAGGCGACAGGGCTTGGCTATGGCTACACCTTC
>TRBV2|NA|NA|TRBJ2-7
CASSETWGGEQYF
TGTGCCAGCAGTGAAACATGGGGAGGCGAGCAGTACTTC
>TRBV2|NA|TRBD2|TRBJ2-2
CASSVQMTSGSWTGELFF
TGTGCCAGCAGTGTACAAATGACTAGCGGGAGTTGGACCGGGGAGCTGTTTTTT
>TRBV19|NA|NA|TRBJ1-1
CASSEDFLRPNTEAFF
TGTGCCAGTAGTGAGGACTTCCTAAGGCCCAACACTGAAGCTTTCTTT
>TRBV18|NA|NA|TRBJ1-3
CASSPGRECSGNTIYF
TGTGCCAGCTCACCAGGGCGCGAGTGCTCTGGAAACACCATATATTTT
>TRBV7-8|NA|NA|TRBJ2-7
CASSQTGRHEQYF
TGTGCCAGCAGCCAGACAGGTCGTCACGAGCAGTACTTC
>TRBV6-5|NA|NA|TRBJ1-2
CASSYSLGADYGYTF
TGTGCCAGCAGTTACTCTTTAGGGGCCGACTATGGCTACACCTTC
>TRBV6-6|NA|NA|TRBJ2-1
CASSYSSREKQFF
TGTGCCAGCAGTTACTCTTCCCGGGAGAAGCAGTTCTTC
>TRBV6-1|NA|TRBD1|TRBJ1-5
CASSGTGDQPQHF
TGTGCCAGCAGTGGGACAGGGGACCAGCCCCAGCATTTT
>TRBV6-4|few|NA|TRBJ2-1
CASSDSRGSSYNEQFF
TGTGCCAGCAGTGACTCGCGCGGAAGCTCCTACAATGAGCAGTTCTTC
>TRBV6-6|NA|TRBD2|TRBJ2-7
CASSSTQRLAEQYF
TGTGCCAGCAGTTCCACCCAAAGACTAGCGGAGCAGTACTTC
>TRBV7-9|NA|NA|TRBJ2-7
CASSLSTYEQYF
TGTGCCAGCAGCTTATCCACCTACGAGCAGTACTTC
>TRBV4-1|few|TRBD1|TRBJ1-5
CASSQSGQGSTPQHF
TGCGCCAGCAGCCAATCAGGACAGGGGAGTACGCCCCAGCATTTT
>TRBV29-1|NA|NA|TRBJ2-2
CSVEEQEHGELFF
TGCAGCGTTGAAGAGCAAGAACACGGGGAGCTGTTTTTT
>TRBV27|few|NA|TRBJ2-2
CASSLILDLTGELFF
TGTGCCAGCAGTTTAATCTTGGATTTAACCGGGGAGCTGTTTTTT
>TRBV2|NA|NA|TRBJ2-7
CASSEVRPDEQYF
TGTGCCAGCAGTGAAGTGCGTCCCGACGAGCAGTACTTC
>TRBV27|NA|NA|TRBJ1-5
CASSITANSNQPQHF
TGTGCCAGCAGTATCACGGCAAATAGCAATCAGCCCCAGCATTTT
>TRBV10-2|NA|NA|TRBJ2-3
CASSEAGDTQYF
TGCGCCAGCAGTGAGGCTGGAGATACGCAGTATTTT
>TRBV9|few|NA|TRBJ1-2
CASSVSSPFSRYTF
TGTGCCAGCAGCGTAAGCAGTCCCTTTTCGCGCTACACCTTC
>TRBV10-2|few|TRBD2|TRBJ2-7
CASRRITSGASYEQYF
TGCGCCAGCAGGAGGATTACTAGCGGGGCCTCCTACGAGCAGTACTTC
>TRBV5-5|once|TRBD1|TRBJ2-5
CASSLGGTGKGETQYF
TGTGCCAGCAGCCTCGGAGGGACAGGGAAAGGAGAGACCCAGTACTTC
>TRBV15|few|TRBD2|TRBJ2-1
CATGTSGSPEEQFF
TGTGCCACCGGGACTAGCGGTAGTCCGGAGGAGCAGTTCTTC
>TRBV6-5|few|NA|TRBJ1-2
CASSLRPGGNYGYTF
TGTGCCAGCAGTTTACGGCCGGGGGGCAACTATGGCTACACCTTC
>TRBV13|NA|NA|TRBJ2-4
CASSLLAAPRRNIQYF
TGTGCCAGCAGCTTACTTGCGGCCCCACGACGAAACATTCAGTACTTC
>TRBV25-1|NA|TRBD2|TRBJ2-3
CASSEWDSGSGDTQYF
TGTGCCAGCAGTGAATGGGATAGCGGGAGTGGAGATACGCAGTATTTT